The entry below describes one T cell receptor (beta chain). What it recognizes is unknown. Together with a sample-barcoded 5' primer, a J-beta primer mix was included in a second PCR lasting roughly 7 to 11 cycles. Each cDNA molecule, via a template-switch adaptor with 12 random nucleotides, was tagged. TCRdb used MiXCR to reprocess the 5' RACE reads, holding one entry per CDR3 protein. The sample has fewer than 1,000,000 distinct CDR3 sequences, about 42% seen once; the top ten hold approximately 18%. These data come from a study of blood T cells in healthy people across ages. V shed 4 bases and J 5 bases; nucleotides not matched to a gene: 6. The CDR3 has 15 residues. Germline CDR1 and CDR2: MNHEY and SVGAGI. Study results and limitations: Among long-lived donors, naive CD4+ cells were more numerous and diversity higher than in aged donors.

Sequencing used blood. The chain is built from TRBV6-5 and TRBJ1-5; 9 bases line up with TRBD1. This receptor was obtained from a man older than 75 in good health. The CDR3 region is CASSLGQGLDQPQHF. The CDR3 DNA reads TGTGCCAGCAGTTTAGGACAGGGGCTCGATCAGCCCCAGCATTTT.